What follows are 20 T cell receptor beta chains derived from one specimen sequenced in a study of blood T cell repertoires in COVID-19 (dated by TCRdb to the early 2020s). The library was obtained by the immunoSEQ multiplex PCR assay. TCRdb carries this immuneACCESS record with in-frame sequences only. Its versions omit some clonotypes, under half of them owing to an unresolved V gene in the studies checked, with the rest unexplained. The sample yields 50,000 to 60,000 clones; approximately 88% were counted once. In total, the top ten clones hold about 26% of the sample. Sequenced sample: peripheral blood. The receptors derive from a human donor in a cohort sampled during active COVID-19.

This chain connects TRBV7-8 to TRBJ2-3; 8 bases align to TRBD2. Trimming took 4 bases from V and 5 from J; bases not matched to a gene: 8. The germline V gene encodes CDR1 SGHVS and CDR2 FQNEAQ. The CDR3 consists of 15 residues. The CDR3: CASSSLNAGGDTQYF. The CDR3 bases are TGTGCCAGCAGCTCCCTTAACGCGGGAGGAGATACGCAGTATTTT.

V and J are TRBV29-1 and TRBJ1-5, with TRBD1 matching 7 bases. The germline V gene encodes CDR1 SQVTM and CDR2 ANQGSEA. The CDR3 is made up of 15 amino acids. V lost 0 bases to trimming and J lost 4 bases; unmatched junction nucleotides: 6. As DNA, the CDR3 is TGCAGCGTTGAAGATCCAATACAGGGGAATCAGCCCCAGCATTTT. It yields the protein CSVEDPIQGNQPQHF.

The chain carries TRBV24-1 and TRBJ1-2; 7 positions agree with TRBD1. The CDR3 covers 14 residues. V lost 3 bases to trimming and J lost 2 bases; unmatched junction nucleotides: 2. Germline CDR1 is KGHDR and CDR2 is SFDVKD. CDR3 sequence reads: CATSDPTGNYGYTF. For the CDR3, the DNA is TGTGCCACCAGTGATCCGACAGGGAACTATGGCTACACCTTC.

The chain links TRBV28 to TRBJ1-2; D is unresolved. Germline CDR1 reads MDHEN; CDR2 reads SYDVKM. V was shortened by 6 bases and J by 5 bases, with 16 bases between the two germline ends. CDR3 length equals 14 residues. CDR3 nucleotides: TGTGCCAGCAGAACCGCCCCTGACTCTTATGGCTACACCTTC. Translating gives CASRTAPDSYGYTF.

The chain recombines TRBV4-2 with TRBJ1-5; no firm D call. With 0 bases removed from V and 6 bases from J, the gap between germline ends came to 12 bases. This CDR3 is built from 15 residues. Germline loops: CDR1 LGHNA, CDR2 YNFKEQ. This CDR3 reads CASSQDLGGGQPQHF. CDR3 in DNA: TGTGCCAGCAGCCAAGATCTTGGCGGCGGTCAGCCCCAGCATTTT.

This clone was picked up one time. The chain links TRBV2 to TRBJ2-1; TRBD1 aligns across 10 bases. The CDR3 runs 15 residues. From germline, CDR1 is SNHLY and CDR2 FYNNEI. With V trimmed by 5 bases and J by 4 bases, 5 bases remained unmatched. In DNA, the CDR3 is TGTGCCAGCAGTACCGGGGACAGGGGATACAATGAGCAGTTCTTC. Protein sequence: CASSTGDRGYNEQFF.

This chain connects TRBV7-2 to TRBJ1-2; D is unclear. CDR3 length: 13 residues. Germline loops: CDR1 SGHTA, CDR2 FQGNSA. Trimming cost V 3 bases and J 2 bases, with 7 bases left between them. The CDR3 is CASSLGGNYGYTF. CDR3 sequence (DNA): TGTGCCAGCAGCTTGGGCGGGAACTATGGCTACACCTTC.

The chain carries TRBV5-3 and TRBJ2-6, with D possibly TRBD2 on 5 matching bases. TRBV5-3 qualifies as an ORF whose function is uncertain. This CDR3 is 19 amino acids long. Trimming cost V 0 bases and J 1 base, with 17 bases left between them. CDR3: CARSLEPKRWESGANVLTF. The CDR3 coding sequence is TGTGCCAGAAGCTTGGAACCTAAGCGGTGGGAATCTGGGGCCAACGTCCTGACTTTC.

The J gene is TRBJ2-3, the V gene TRBV28, with TRBD1 identical over 11 bases. V shed 3 bases and J 7 bases; nucleotides not matched to a gene: 6. Germline CDR1 is MDHEN and CDR2 is SYDVKM. The length of the CDR3 is 15 residues. CDR3 sequence reads: CASSFWGTGGYTQYF. The CDR3 coding sequence is TGTGCCAGCAGTTTCTGGGGGACAGGGGGATATACGCAGTATTTT.

The chain links TRBV29-1 to TRBJ2-7; D may be TRBD2 (6 bases). The CDR3 length is 18 residues. V was cut by 2 bases and J by 0 bases, with 23 bases left in between. Germline CDR1 is SQVTM and CDR2 is ANQGSEA. The CDR3 DNA sequence: TGCAGCGTTGAATATGGACGGGACTTTCAAAAGAGCTCCTACGAGCAGTACGTC. Encoded protein: CSVEYGRDFQKSSYEQYV.

Worth noting for this clone: This specimen includes other DNA sequences encoding the same CDR3. The chain joins TRBV5-1 to TRBJ2-1; 9 bases agree with TRBD1. In germline, CDR1 is SGHRS, CDR2 YFSETQ. CDR3 length: 15 residues. The V segment lost 4 bases and the J segment 0 bases; nucleotides outside the gene matches: 2. The chain's CDR3 is CASSPGQGSYNEQFF. In DNA, the CDR3 is TGCGCCAGCAGCCCGGGACAGGGCTCCTACAATGAGCAGTTCTTC.

This chain uses TRBV2 with TRBJ2-1, with 7 bases that match TRBD1. Per the germline V gene, CDR1 is SNHLY and CDR2 is FYNNEI. Losses at the gene ends were 4 bases for V and 9 bases for J; bases not matched to a gene: 9. The CDR3 covers 14 residues. The CDR3 protein is CASSGQGAYAEQFF. CDR3 in DNA: TGTGCCAGCAGTGGACAGGGTGCTTACGCTGAGCAGTTCTTC.

The J gene is TRBJ2-7, the V gene TRBV6-2 or TRBV6-3; D call uncertain. V lost 4 bases and J 4 bases, leaving 11 bases between the germline ends. In germline, CDR1 is MNHEY, CDR2 SVGEGT. The CDR3 totals 13 residues. CDR3: CASSSLGRYEQYV. DNA of the CDR3: TGTGCCAGCAGTTCCCTGGGCAGATACGAGCAGTACGTC.

This clone was picked up one time. The V call is TRBV7-9, the J call TRBJ2-1; D is possibly TRBD1 (6 bases). V lost 5 bases and J 9 bases, leaving 23 bases between the germline ends. The CDR3 is 16 residues long. CDR1 and CDR2 from the germline V gene are SEHNR and FQNEAQ (reference sequence). The CDR3 here is CASSPVGTYDVSEQFF. In nucleotides, the CDR3 is TGTGCCAGCAGCCCGGTCGGGACATACGACGTCAGTGAGCAGTTCTTC.

This clone was observed a handful of times. The chain couples TRBV5-1 to TRBJ2-1, with 7 positions matching TRBD1. With 4 bases clipped from V and 8 bases from J, the junction kept 15 bases outside the gene matches. CDR3 length: 16 residues. Per the germline V gene, CDR1 is SGHRS and CDR2 is YFSETQ. The CDR3 sequence is CASSLGRDSISDEQFF. The CDR3 nucleotides read TGCGCCAGCAGCCTGGGCCGGGACAGCATATCGGATGAGCAGTTCTTC.

The chain recombines TRBV16 with TRBJ1-1, with TRBD1 matching 8 bases. The CDR3 runs 13 residues. Germline V gene lookup returns CDR1 KGHSY and CDR2 FQNENV. V was clipped by 2 bases and J by 11 bases; unmatched bases: 7. Here the CDR3 DNA reads TGTGCCAGCAGCCAACAGGGGGCAAGTGCGGCTTTCTTT. This gives the protein CASSQQGASAAFF.

CDR3 sequence: CAWSPTAGTGSYEQYF. Written as DNA, the CDR3 is TGTGCCTGGAGTCCTACCGCCGGGACAGGGTCCTACGAGCAGTACTTC. V is TRBV30 and J is TRBJ2-7, with TRBD1 matching 9 bases. There are 16 residues in the CDR3. Germline CDR1 reads GTSNPN; CDR2 reads SVGIG (reference sequence). V lost 2 bases and J lost 1; bases outside the gene matches: 9.

The rearrangement links TRBV9 to TRBJ2-1, with 9 bases lining up with TRBD2. This CDR3 has 15 amino acids. Germline-derived CDR1 and CDR2 are SGDLS and YYNGEE. Trimming removed 3 bases from V and 3 bases from J; junction bases left unmatched: 4. The CDR3 region has the DNA TGTGCCAGCAGCGGTAGCGGGAGCGGCTACAATGAGCAGTTCTTC. Protein product: CASSGSGSGYNEQFF.

The chain uses TRBV19 and TRBJ1-3; 7 nucleotides align to TRBD1. Germline lookup yields CDR1 LNHDA and CDR2 SQIVND (reference sequence). V gave up 4 bases and J gave up 4 bases; unmatched junction bases: 10. The CDR3 has 16 amino acids. The DNA for the CDR3 is TGTGCCAGTAGTACGATGAAGACAGGGAGAGGAAACACCATATATTTT. Translating gives CASSTMKTGRGNTIYF.

The chain joins TRBV19 to TRBJ1-3, with D uncertain. Germline CDR1 and CDR2: LNHDA and SQIVND (reference sequence). This CDR3 has 15 amino acids. Trimming took 1 base from V and 0 from J, leaving 7 bases between them. The CDR3 loop is CASSIVGSSGNTIYF. Here the CDR3 DNA reads TGTGCCAGTAGTATAGTAGGGAGCTCTGGAAACACCATATATTTT.